Below are 23 T cell receptor beta chains sequenced from a single sample in a study of T cell clonality in common variable immunodeficiency. Study-wide results and limits: Reportedly, TCR beta sequences from common variable immunodeficiency showed fewer deletions and N-nucleotide insertions.

Method: immunoSEQ multiplex PCR; TCRdb's copy keeps in-frame clones and lacks some. The profile covers fewer than 40,000 clones, none occurring a single time. These TCRs' antigens remain unknown. The material sequenced was peripheral blood mononuclear cells. The receptors stem from a human donor with common variable immunodeficiency.

This clone was seen at least ten times. The CDR3 loop is CASSLRGGTGDTQYF. Partial CDR3 DNA: TGTGCCAGCAGCTTAAGGGGGGGTACGGGAGATACG. The rearrangement joins TRBV11-3 to TRBJ2-3, with D perhaps TRBD2 (7 bases). The read ends 3 residues before the CDR3 terminus; that terminus is restored from the germline J gene. The CDR3 covers 15 residues. Trimming pared 2 bases from V and 5 bases from J, leaving 14 bases between. Germline V lookup: CDR1 SGHNT, CDR2 YENEEA.

By its share, this clone is medium-sized. The read is 3 residues too short to cover the CDR3 end, so that end is filled in from the germline J gene. J is TRBJ1-2 and V is TRBV18, with D possibly matching TRBD1 (6 bases). The CDR3 runs to 15 residues. Germline V CDR1 and CDR2: KGHSH, LQKENI. Trimming took off 3 bases at V and 4 bases at J, with 15 bases between the two ends. The CDR3 bases that were read are TGTGCCAGCTCACCGGGGGGGGCAGGCTTCTATGGC. Translation: CASSPGGAGFYG. The complete CDR3 reads CASSPGGAGFYGYTF.

This clone appeared many times. The read ends 3 residues shy of where the CDR3 ends; the end is completed using the germline J gene. V is TRBV5-1 and J is TRBJ1-5, with D possibly matching TRBD1 (6 bases). The CDR3 is 17 residues long. Germline CDR1 reads SGHRS; CDR2 reads YFSETQ. Trimming stripped 4 bases from V and 2 bases from J, with 19 bases between. The CDR3 spells CASSLGATDWGNQPQHF. Partial CDR3 DNA: TGCGCCAGCAGCCTGGGGGCTACGGACTGGGGCAATCAGCCC.

This clone came up a few times. The DNA ends 3 residues before the CDR3 does, and the rest of the CDR3 is filled in from the germline J gene. The chain joins TRBV2 to TRBJ2-3; the D gene is possibly TRBD1 (5 bases). The germline V and J ends were trimmed by 7 bases and 5 bases, with 7 bases remaining between them. CDR3 length equals 11 residues. Germline CDR1 and CDR2: SNHLY and FYNNEI. CDR3 residues: CASKQGDTQYF. The CDR3 DNA, read in part, is TGTGCCAGCAAGCAGGGAGATACG.

This clone appeared many times. The observed sequence ends 3 residues before the CDR3 terminus, with the missing tail filled in from the germline J gene. The rearrangement links TRBV5-1 to TRBJ2-3; TRBD2 matches 8 bases. The CDR3 sequence is 15 residues long. CDR1 and CDR2 from the germline V gene are SGHRS and YFSETQ. V was pared by 8 bases and J by 0 bases, with 8 bases of the junction left unmatched. CDR3 sequence reads: CASRTSGTSTDTQYF. CDR3 bases read: TGCGCCAGTCGAACTAGCGGCACTAGCACAGATACG.

With regard to this clone: The missing CDR3 end, 3 residues past where the read stops, is filled in from the germline J gene. The V call is TRBV6-1, the J call TRBJ2-7; D gene uncertain. This CDR3 contains 12 residues. V gave up 3 bases and J gave up 3 bases, with 6 bases separating them. The germline V gene has CDR1 MNHNS and CDR2 SASEGT. The covered CDR3 bases are TGTGCCAGCAGTGATACACGCTACGAG. It is translated as CASSDTRYE. The entire CDR3 is CASSDTRYEQYF.

Many counts were recorded for this clone. The CDR3 end lies 3 residues beyond the end of the read and is filled in from the germline J gene. This chain connects TRBV11-2 to TRBJ2-1; D ambiguous. V shed 5 bases and J shed 8 bases, with 10 bases lying between them. The CDR3 sequence is 12 residues long. CDR1 is SGHAT, CDR2 FQNNGV, per germline. CDR3 bases read: TGTGCCAGCAGCCTGTCCTCGGATGAG. It is translated as CASSLSSDE. The complete CDR3 protein is CASSLSSDEQFF.

This clone was counted only a few times. The CDR3 reads CASTAGTGRNTEAFF. The DNA read from the CDR3 is TGTGCCAGCACCGCCGGGACAGGGAGGAACACTGAA. The V and J genes are TRBV2 and TRBJ1-1, with 9 bases aligning to TRBD1. With the read ending 3 residues before the CDR3 end, the germline J gene is used to fill in that end. Germline lookup yields CDR1 SNHLY and CDR2 FYNNEI. After removal of 7 bases from V and 1 base from J, the junction contained 7 bases not matched to a gene. This CDR3 is 15 amino acids long.

As for this clone: The read ends 3 residues early relative to the CDR3; the germline J gene fills the gap. V gene TRBV6-1 combines with J gene TRBJ1-3; tentative D call: TRBD1 (5 bases). Deletions cut 2 bases from V and 0 bases from J, with 14 bases between. The CDR3 is made up of 17 amino acids. CDR1 and CDR2 from the germline V gene are MNHNS and SASEGT. The DNA read from the CDR3 is TGTGCCAGCAGTGAATTTCGCGACAGCTACTCTGGAAACACC. Translation gives CASSEFRDSYSGNT. The full CDR3 reads CASSEFRDSYSGNTIYF.

This clone was counted at least ten times. The CDR3 reads CASSLGSRDTEAFF. The CDR3 DNA, read in part, is TGTGCCAGCAGCTTAGGAAGCAGGGACACTGAA. V and J are TRBV7-9 and TRBJ1-1; a weak D match, TRBD1 (5 bases). The CDR3 is cut off 3 residues early in the read; its end comes from the germline J gene. CDR1 is SEHNR and CDR2 is FQNEAQ in the germline V gene (reference sequence). The germline V and J ends were trimmed by 1 base and 3 bases, with 9 bases remaining between them. The CDR3 is 14 amino acids.

As regards this clone: The sequenced fragment ends 3 residues before the CDR3 boundary, so the rest is inferred from the germline J gene. This chain links TRBV7-2 with TRBJ1-5; D gene unclear. The ends were cut back, 3 bases at V and 5 bases at J, with 8 bases in the middle. Germline V gene sequence: CDR1 SGHTA, CDR2 FQGNSA. The CDR3 sequence is 13 residues long. The sequenced CDR3 bases are TGTGCCAGCAGCTTGCGGGGAGATCAGCCC. Translating gives CASSLRGDQP. The whole CDR3 sequence is CASSLRGDQPQHF.

By share, this clone counts as medium-sized (0.01 to 0.1%). The CDR3 DNA, read in part, is TGTGCCAGTTCTGACAGGGAAGGGGACGAG. The encoded protein is CASSDREGDE. The full CDR3 is CASSDREGDEQYF. The chain links TRBV5-6 to TRBJ2-7; 7 nucleotides align to TRBD1. The read finishes 3 residues shy of the CDR3 end, and the germline J gene is used to complete it. This CDR3 has 13 residues. Germline loops: CDR1 SGHDT, CDR2 YYEEEE. J lost 5 bases, V lost 8 bases, and 10 bases had no gene match. The full variable domain, in which reference TRBV5-6 and TRBJ2-7 provide the parts outside the CDR3, is DAGVTQSPTHLIKTRGQQVTLRCSPKSGHDTVSWYQQALGQGPQFIFQYYEEEERQRGNFPDRFSGHQFPNYSSELNVNALLLGDSALYLCASSDREGDEQYFGPGTRLTVT.

This clone has at least ten counts. The read halts 3 residues ahead of the CDR3 end, with the missing end drawn from the germline J gene. The chain joins TRBV5-1 to TRBJ2-5; 12 nucleotides match TRBD2. Germline CDR1 is SGHRS and CDR2 is YFSETQ. Germline trimming cut 2 bases from V and 4 bases from J; bases unmatched to any gene: 3. The CDR3 spans 15 residues. The CDR3 sequence: CASSFSSGRAETQYF. The CDR3 DNA, read in part, is TGCGCCAGCAGCTTCTCTAGCGGGAGGGCAGAGACC.

Turning to this clone: The read falls 3 residues short of the CDR3 end, and the missing part is taken from the germline J gene. The genes are TRBV11-2 and TRBJ2-5; TRBD2 agrees at 9 bases. CDR1 and CDR2 (germline): SGHAT, FQNNGV. With V trimmed by 5 bases and J by 5 bases, 9 bases remained unmatched. The length of the CDR3 is 15 residues. CDR3 protein: CASSRSGSEGETQYF. CDR3 bases read: TGTGCCAGCAGCCGTAGCGGGAGCGAAGGGGAGACC.

Notes on this clone: The read ends 3 residues early relative to the CDR3; the germline J gene fills the gap. The rearrangement links TRBV7-2 to TRBJ2-5; TRBD2 matches at 9 bases. The CDR3 sequence is 15 residues long. Germline V gene data show CDR1 as SGHTA and CDR2 as FQGNSA. J gave up 6 bases and V 4 bases, and 9 bases lay outside the gene matches. The CDR3 loop is CASSSLAGVIQTQYF. The CDR3 bases that were read are TGTGCCAGCAGCTCATTAGCGGGAGTCATCCAGACC.

About this clone: Read data end 3 residues before the CDR3 end; the end is taken from the germline J gene. The V and J genes are TRBV5-1 and TRBJ1-3, with 9 bases that match TRBD1. Germline V gene data show CDR1 as SGHRS and CDR2 as YFSETQ. CDR3 length equals 15 residues. Losses at the gene ends were 4 bases for V and 2 bases for J; bases not matched to a gene: 4. CDR3 amino acids: CASSTRTGAGNTIYF. The covered CDR3 bases are TGCGCCAGCAGCACCAGGACAGGGGCTGGAAACACC.

This clone was seen repeatedly, ten times or more. The read terminates 3 residues before the CDR3 end, so the remaining end is supplied by the germline J gene. The chain carries TRBV7-2 and TRBJ1-1; no clear D. The CDR3 consists of 14 residues. Germline assignment: CDR1 SGHTA and CDR2 FQGNSA. V dropped 5 bases and J dropped 4 bases, with 14 bases sitting between them. The CDR3 reads CASSPAGGRTEAFF. The sequenced CDR3 bases are TGTGCCAGCAGCCCCGCAGGAGGGCGCACTGAA. Filled out from reference TRBV7-2 and TRBJ1-1, the complete variable domain reads GAGVSQSPSNKVTEKGKDVELRCDPISGHTALYWYRQSLGQGLEFLIYFQGNSAPDKSGLPSDRFSAERTGGSVSTLTIQRTQQEDSAVYLCASSPAGGRTEAFFGQGTRLTVV.

Only a few counts were recorded for this clone. The sequenced fragment ends 3 residues before the CDR3 boundary, so the rest is inferred from the germline J gene. V is TRBV5-6 and J is TRBJ1-6, with TRBD1 as a possible D gene (5 bases). The CDR3 contains 14 residues. Germline V gene data show CDR1 as SGHDT and CDR2 as YYEEEE. V was shortened by 2 bases and J by 7 bases, with 10 bases between the two germline ends. CDR3 loop: CASSLRTGNSPLHF. CDR3 bases read: TGTGCCAGCAGCTTACGCACAGGCAATTCACCC.

This clone was detected many times. The CDR3 protein is CASSLSGRARGIQYF. CDR3 DNA, as far as it was read: TGTGCCAGCAGCCTTAGCGGGAGGGCCCGGGGCATT. This chain joins TRBV14 and TRBJ2-4; TRBD2 aligns across 11 bases. The CDR3 goes on 3 residues after the read ends, and that part is filled in from the germline J gene. The ends lost 4 bases at V and 9 bases at J; junction bases unmatched: 8. CDR3 length equals 15 residues. Germline lookup yields CDR1 SGHDN and CDR2 FVKESK.

This clone was recorded many times. The read terminates 3 residues ahead of where the CDR3 ends, so the germline J gene completes it. This chain connects TRBV5-1 to TRBJ2-3; 9 bases line up with TRBD1. The ends lost 2 bases at V and 1 base at J; junction bases unmatched: 2. From germline, CDR1 is SGHRS and CDR2 YFSETQ. The CDR3 spans 15 residues. The CDR3 loop is CASSFRTGGTDTQYF. The CDR3 DNA, read in part, is TGCGCCAGCAGCTTCCGGACAGGGGGCACAGATACG. Complete variable domain (other parts from reference TRBV5-1 and TRBJ2-3): KAGVTQTPRYLIKTRGQQVTLSCSPISGHRSVSWYQQTPGQGLQFLFEYFSETQRNKGNFPGRFSGRQFSNSRSEMNVSTLELGDSALYLCASSFRTGGTDTQYFGPGTRLTVL.

For this clone: The read comes to an end 3 residues before the CDR3 does, leaving the germline J gene to fill in the end. The chain is built from TRBV6-2 or TRBV6-3 and TRBJ2-1, with TRBD1 matching 7 bases. Germline V gene sequence: CDR1 MNHEY, CDR2 SVGEGT. Trimming removed 0 bases from V and 8 bases from J; junction bases left unmatched: 10. There are 16 residues in the CDR3. The CDR3: CASSYSGTAKGDEQFF. The CDR3 DNA, read in part, is TGTGCCAGCAGTTACTCAGGGACAGCTAAGGGCGATGAG.

By share of the sample, this clone is medium-sized (0.01 to 0.1%). The read halts 3 residues ahead of the CDR3 end, with the missing end drawn from the germline J gene. This chain links TRBV20-1 with TRBJ1-3; possibly TRBD1 for D (5 bases). Trimming removed 0 bases from V and 3 bases from J, with 9 bases in between. This CDR3 is 14 amino acids long. Germline CDR1 reads DFQATT; CDR2 reads SNEGSKA (reference sequence). CDR3 in amino acids: CSAREDKRGNTIYF. CDR3 DNA (partial): TGCAGTGCTAGAGAGGACAAGCGTGGAAACACC.

A remark on this clone: The likely explanation is a read error, given a far larger clone one base away. The read ends 3 residues early relative to the CDR3; the germline J gene fills the gap. This sample includes further DNA sequences coding for the same CDR3. The chain employs TRBV19 and TRBJ1-5; D is possibly TRBD1 (6 bases). This CDR3 comprises 18 residues. Germline V gene data show CDR1 as LNHDA and CDR2 as SQIVND (reference sequence). V was cut by 1 base and J by 1 base, with 17 bases left in between. The CDR3 is CASSIGRSGARSNQPQHF. The part of the CDR3 DNA that was read is TGTGCCAGTAGTATAGGCCGGTCAGGGGCGCGAAGCAATCAGCCC.